Detailed here is one T cell receptor beta chain. These data come from a study of shared T cell receptors in the human thymus. Germline values: CDR1 SGHRS, CDR2 YFSETQ. There are 17 residues in the CDR3. V lost 0 bases, J lost 0 bases, and 13 bases lay in between. Method: immunoSEQ multiplex PCR; TCRdb's copy keeps in-frame clones and lacks some. The table lists just under 550,000 clones, around 78% of them singletons. These records were also assigned to another study, of human thymus T cells. That study adds: Congenital heart defects were the reason for the corrective surgery that the donors, healthy Finnish infants, were having. In corrective heart surgery, resections were taken, and these provided the thymus tissue. Gene usage for V and J segments appeared biased in thymic and blood repertoires. Thymic repertoires from unrelated individuals overlapped highly, related research reported.

The V and J genes are TRBV5-1 and TRBJ2-1; D perhaps matches TRBD2 (5 bases). This clonotype was obtained from a boy in the first two years of life with a congenital heart defect. Sequencing was carried out using thymocytes. CDR3 coding DNA: TGCGCCAGCAGCTTGGGTAGTAGCGCGAGCTCCTACAATGAGCAGTTCTTC. Amino acid sequence: CASSLGSSASSYNEQFF.